One and the same sample provided the 20 T cell receptor beta chains below, sequenced in a study of T cells in Graves' hyperthyroidism and ophthalmopathy. Authors of the study amplified TCR beta CDR3 regions from RNA transcripts. TCR CDR3 underwent first-round RT-PCR with the HTBI primer set. TCRdb analysed the multiplex PCR reads with MiXCR anew, one entry per CDR3 protein. The sample holds about 480,000 distinct CDR3 sequences, over 13% seen once. The material sequenced was blood. Receptors originate from a woman between 18 and 30 years old with Graves' hyperthyroidism.

This clonotype was seen ten or more times. The chain recombines TRBV6-1 with TRBJ1-1; D perhaps matches TRBD1 (5 bases). The germline V gene encodes CDR1 MNHNS and CDR2 SASEGT. This CDR3 comprises 15 residues. V was pared by 7 bases and J by 5 bases, with 20 bases between. This chain's CDR3 is CASNLTGGDETEAFF. CDR3 bases: TGTGCCAGCAACCTGACCGGGGGGGATGAGACTGAAGCTTTCTTT.

This clonotype was recorded many times. The chain carries TRBV20-1 and TRBJ2-5; the D gene is possibly TRBD1 (6 bases). The V end lost 3 bases, the J end lost 0 bases, and 11 bases lay between the germline ends. The CDR3 spans 14 residues. Looked up from germline, CDR1 is DFQATT and CDR2 is SNEGSKA (reference sequence). DNA for the CDR3: TGCAGTGCTAGTAGAGGACAGCACCAAGAGACCCAGTACTTC. Protein product: CSASRGQHQETQYF.

About this clonotype itself: This sequence is one base from a far larger clone and is likely a read error. The chain links TRBV2 to TRBJ2-1; D gene ambiguous. The CDR3 sequence is 11 residues long. Germline V gene sequence: CDR1 SNHLY, CDR2 FYNNEI. The CDR3 protein is CASSGRNEQSF. DNA for the CDR3: TGTGCCAGCAGTGGTCGGAATGAGCAGTCCTTC.

With respect to this clonotype: A read error is likely, as this CDR3 ends without the conserved phenylalanine or tryptophan. This chain connects TRBV5-1 to TRBJ2-5; TRBD2 matches at 8 bases. CDR1 and CDR2 (germline): SGHRS, YFSETQ. The V gene end was trimmed by 9 bases and the J gene end by 2 bases; junction bases not matched to a gene: 12. CDR3 length: 15 amino acids. The CDR3 loop is CATAPTGGLQETQYV. Here the CDR3 DNA reads TGCGCCACCGCCCCAACGGGGGGGTTACAAGAGACCCAGTACGTC.

This clonotype turned up a few times. CDR3 protein: CASSIWGADTQYF. Here the CDR3 DNA reads TGTGCCAGTAGTATTTGGGGGGCAGATACGCAGTATTTT. The V and J genes are TRBV19 and TRBJ2-3; tentatively, D is TRBD2 (6 bases). The CDR3 is 13 residues long. The germline CDR1 and CDR2 sequences are LNHDA and SQIVND (reference sequence). Trimming removed 3 bases from V and 4 bases from J, with 8 bases in between.

This clonotype was seen at least ten times. The chain uses TRBV12-3 or TRBV12-4 and TRBJ2-1, with D unclear. Trimming left V 3 bases short and J 3 bases short, with 9 bases between. CDR3 length: 14 amino acids. This CDR3 is CASSLTGLYNEQFF. DNA for the CDR3: TGTGCCAGCAGTTTGACGGGTCTCTACAATGAGCAGTTCTTC.

The table lists this clonotype with many counts. V is TRBV12-3 or TRBV12-4 and J is TRBJ1-4; tentative D call: TRBD1 (6 bases). Trimming left V 1 base short and J 7 bases short, with 16 bases between. The CDR3 has 16 residues. The CDR3 protein is CASSLVLTGWGEKLFF. DNA of the CDR3: TGTGCCAGCAGTTTAGTTCTGACAGGTTGGGGTGAAAAACTGTTTTTT.

This rearrangement joins TRBV28 to TRBJ2-1; 7 bases are a match to TRBD2. The CDR3 spans 17 residues. Unmatched junction bases numbered 17, after V lost 6 bases and J lost 6 bases. Per the germline V gene, CDR1 is MDHEN and CDR2 is SYDVKM. CDR3 loop: CASSQVLLAASINEQFF. The DNA of the CDR3 is TGTGCCAGCAGCCAAGTGCTCCTAGCGGCAAGCATCAATGAGCAGTTCTTC.

The chain links TRBV5-5 to TRBJ1-6; unclear D gene. Per the germline V gene, CDR1 is SGHKS and CDR2 is YYEKEE (reference sequence). CDR3 length equals 14 residues. The V and J ends lost 2 bases and 10 bases respectively, with 13 bases between them. CDR3 DNA: TGTGCCAGCAGCTTAGTGGGAAGGACCTCACCCCTCCACTTT. It codes for CASSLVGRTSPLHF.

This clonotype was recorded at least ten times. The chain has TRBV3-1 and TRBJ2-2; D is ambiguous. Per germline, CDR1 LGHDT and CDR2 YNNKEL (reference sequence). V was cut by 2 bases and J by 3 bases, with 4 bases left in between. This CDR3 comprises 13 residues. In DNA form, the CDR3 reads TGTGCCAGCAGCCAAACGGACACCGGGGAGCTGTTTTTT. Encoded protein: CASSQTDTGELFF. Drawing the rest from reference TRBV3-1 and TRBJ2-2, the complete variable domain is DTAVSQTPKYLVTQMGNDKSIKCEQNLGHDTMYWYKQDSKKFLKIMFSYNNKELIINETVPNRFSPKSPDKAHLNLHINSLELGDSAVYFCASSQTDTGELFFGEGSRLTVL.

The V and J genes are TRBV7-9 and TRBJ2-1, with D tentatively TRBD2 (6 bases). Looked up from germline, CDR1 is SEHNR and CDR2 is FQNEAQ (reference sequence). Between the trimmed V and J ends, which lost 5 bases and 3 bases, there was a span of 14 bases. The CDR3 length is 15 residues. The CDR3: CASSVWGGNYNEQFF. The CDR3 nucleotides read TGTGCCAGCAGCGTATGGGGCGGGAACTACAATGAGCAGTTCTTC.

This clonotype was observed many times. The chain couples TRBV5-1 to TRBJ2-7, with 15 bases lining up with TRBD2. V was pared by 4 bases and J by 2 bases, with 7 bases of the junction left unmatched. The CDR3 covers 17 residues. From germline, CDR1 is SGHRS and CDR2 YFSETQ. The CDR3 sequence: CASSGGLAGGRAYEQYF. DNA of the CDR3: TGCGCCAGCAGCGGAGGACTAGCGGGAGGGCGGGCCTACGAGCAGTACTTC. Full variable domain (missing parts from reference TRBV5-1 and TRBJ2-7): KAGVTQTPRYLIKTRGQQVTLSCSPISGHRSVSWYQQTPGQGLQFLFEYFSETQRNKGNFPGRFSGRQFSNSRSEMNVSTLELGDSALYLCASSGGLAGGRAYEQYFGPGTRLTVT.

This clonotype was observed at least ten times. This rearrangement joins TRBV5-6 to TRBJ1-1; D unclear. The germline gives CDR1 SGHDT, CDR2 YYEEEE. The length of the CDR3 is 12 residues. V lost 7 bases and J 3 bases, leaving 10 bases between the germline ends. CDR3 nucleotide sequence: TGTGCCAGCGCGCCCGGGGACACTGAAGCTTTCTTT. It specifies CASAPGDTEAFF.

This clonotype was counted only a few times. This chain uses TRBV15 with TRBJ1-1; no clear D. CDR1 LNHNV and CDR2 YYDKDF come from the germline V gene (reference sequence). The length of the CDR3 is 14 residues. With 1 base removed from V and 1 base from J, the gap between germline ends came to 7 bases. The CDR3 sequence: CATSRVRENTEAFF. In nucleotides, the CDR3 is TGTGCCACCAGCAGAGTGAGGGAGAACACTGAAGCTTTCTTT.

This clonotype has just a few counts. The chain carries TRBV9 and TRBJ2-1; 8 nucleotides align to TRBD2. V trimming: 1 base; J trimming: 7 bases; junction bases outside the gene matches: 7. Germline assignment: CDR1 SGDLS and CDR2 YYNGEE. The CDR3 contains 15 residues. CDR3 in amino acids: CASSVTSGRSNEQFF. The CDR3 DNA is TGTGCCAGCAGCGTAACCAGCGGGAGATCTAATGAGCAGTTCTTC.

This clonotype has ten or more counts. This chain links TRBV2 with TRBJ1-5; D is unresolved. This CDR3 is 17 amino acids long. Deletions cut 0 bases from V and 6 bases from J, with 18 bases between. Germline V lookup: CDR1 SNHLY, CDR2 FYNNEI. CDR3 DNA sequence: TGTGCCAGCAGTGAAGCGTTTAATTTGAGATTGGGTCAGCCCCAGCATTTT. It codes for CASSEAFNLRLGQPQHF. The whole variable domain, remainder taken from reference TRBV2 and TRBJ1-5, is EPEVTQTPSHQVTQMGQEVILRCVPISNHLYFYWYRQILGQKVEFLVSFYNNEISEKSEIFDDQFSVERPDGSNFTLKIRSTKLEDSAMYFCASSEAFNLRLGQPQHFGDGTRLSIL.

This clonotype was seen at least ten times. The rearrangement joins TRBV20-1 to TRBJ2-5; D unresolved. Trimming cost V 3 bases and J 5 bases, with 16 bases left between them. This CDR3 has 14 residues. The germline V gene has CDR1 DFQATT and CDR2 SNEGSKA (reference sequence). The CDR3 reads CSASDRVVGETQYF. The CDR3 region has the DNA TGCAGTGCTAGCGACCGGGTTGTTGGGGAGACCCAGTACTTC.

The table lists this clonotype with many counts. The rearrangement joins TRBV11-1 to TRBJ2-7, with TRBD1 matching over 10 bases. The V gene's germline CDR1 is SGHAT and CDR2 FQDESV (reference sequence). The CDR3 extends over 14 amino acids. J lost 6 bases, V lost 3 bases, and 5 bases had no gene match. CDR3 nucleotide sequence: TGTGCCAGCAGCTTTAAACGGACAGGGGGCGAGCAGTACGTC. Protein product: CASSFKRTGGEQYV.

This clonotype was seen at least ten times. This chain joins TRBV9 and TRBJ2-5; the D gene is possibly TRBD1 (6 bases). The CDR3 covers 14 residues. V lost 0 bases and J 5 bases, leaving 11 bases between the germline ends. From germline, CDR1 is SGDLS and CDR2 YYNGEE. The CDR3 here is CASSVDQGWETQYF. CDR3 nucleotide sequence: TGTGCCAGCAGCGTAGATCAGGGGTGGGAGACCCAGTACTTC.

Notes on this clonotype: A much larger clone differs by one base, so this may be a read error. The V gene is TRBV7-3, the J gene TRBJ1-1, with D perhaps matching TRBD1 (6 bases). Trimming shortened V by 5 bases and J by 3 bases, and 19 bases separated the two germline ends. Germline loops: CDR1 SGHTA, CDR2 FQGTGA. This CDR3 spans 16 amino acids. The CDR3 nucleotides read TGTGCCAGCAGCCTCGTTGGTGGGGGCCTTTACACTGAAGCTTTCTTT. It translates to CASSLVGGGLYTEAFF.